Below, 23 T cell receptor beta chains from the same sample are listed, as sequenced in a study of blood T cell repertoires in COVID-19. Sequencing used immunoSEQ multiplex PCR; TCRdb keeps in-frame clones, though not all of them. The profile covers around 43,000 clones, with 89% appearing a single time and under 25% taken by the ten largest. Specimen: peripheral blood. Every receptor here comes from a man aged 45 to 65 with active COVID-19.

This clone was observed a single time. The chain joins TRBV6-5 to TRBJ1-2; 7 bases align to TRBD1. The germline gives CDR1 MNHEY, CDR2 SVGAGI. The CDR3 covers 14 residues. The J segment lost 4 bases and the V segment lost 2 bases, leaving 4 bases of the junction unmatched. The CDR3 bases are TGTGCCAGCAGTTACAGAGGGACAGCCTATGGCTACACCTTC. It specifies CASSYRGTAYGYTF.

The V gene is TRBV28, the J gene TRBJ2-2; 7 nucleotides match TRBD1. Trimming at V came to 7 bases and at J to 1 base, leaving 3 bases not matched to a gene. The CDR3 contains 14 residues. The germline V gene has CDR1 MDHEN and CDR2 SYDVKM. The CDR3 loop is CASKRQGNTGELFF. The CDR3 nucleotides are TGTGCCAGCAAAAGACAGGGGAACACCGGGGAGCTGTTTTTT.

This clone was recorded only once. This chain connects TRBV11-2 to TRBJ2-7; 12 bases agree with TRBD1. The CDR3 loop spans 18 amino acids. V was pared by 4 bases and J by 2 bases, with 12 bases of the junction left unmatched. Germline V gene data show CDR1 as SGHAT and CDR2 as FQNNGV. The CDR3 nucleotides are TGTGCCAGCAGCTCCCCGGGACAGGGGGCGTTTTTCGCCTACGAGCAGTACTTC. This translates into CASSSPGQGAFFAYEQYF.

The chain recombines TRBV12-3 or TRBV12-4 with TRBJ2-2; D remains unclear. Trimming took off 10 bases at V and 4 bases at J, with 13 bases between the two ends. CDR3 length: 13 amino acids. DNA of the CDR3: TGTGCCACCGCGGTTACCTTCACCGGGGAGCTGTTTTTT. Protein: CATAVTFTGELFF.

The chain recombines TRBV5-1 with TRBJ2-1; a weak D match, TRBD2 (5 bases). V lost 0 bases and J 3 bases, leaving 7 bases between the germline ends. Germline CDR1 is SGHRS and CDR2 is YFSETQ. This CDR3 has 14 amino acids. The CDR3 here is CASSLESGYNEQFF. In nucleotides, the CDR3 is TGCGCCAGCAGCTTGGAGAGCGGCTACAATGAGCAGTTCTTC.

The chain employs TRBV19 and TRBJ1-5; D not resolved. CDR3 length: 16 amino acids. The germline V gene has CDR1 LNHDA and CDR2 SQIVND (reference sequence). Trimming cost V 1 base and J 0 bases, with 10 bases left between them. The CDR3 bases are TGTGCCAGTAGTATAGTTTCGGCGGGTAGCAATCAGCCCCAGCATTTT. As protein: CASSIVSAGSNQPQHF.

The CDR3 sequence is CSASRDRHTDTQYF. The CDR3 DNA reads as TGCAGTGCTAGTCGGGACAGACACACAGATACGCAGTATTTT. The genes are TRBV20-1 and TRBJ2-3; 7 bases align to TRBD1. The CDR3 has 14 residues. J was trimmed by 2 bases and V by 3 bases; bases with no gene match: 5. Germline-derived CDR1 and CDR2 are DFQATT and SNEGSKA (reference sequence).

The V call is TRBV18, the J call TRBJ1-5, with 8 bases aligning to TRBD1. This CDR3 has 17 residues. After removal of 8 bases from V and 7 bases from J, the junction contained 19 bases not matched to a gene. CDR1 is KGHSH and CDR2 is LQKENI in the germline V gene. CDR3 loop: CASRPNRDRGLWQPQHF. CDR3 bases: TGTGCCAGCCGACCCAACAGAGACAGGGGCCTGTGGCAGCCCCAGCATTTT.

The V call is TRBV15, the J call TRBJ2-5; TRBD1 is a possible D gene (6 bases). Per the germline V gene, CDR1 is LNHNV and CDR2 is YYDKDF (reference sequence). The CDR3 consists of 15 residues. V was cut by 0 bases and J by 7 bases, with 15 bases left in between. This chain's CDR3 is CATSRDWAGAGTQYF. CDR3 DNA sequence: TGTGCCACCAGCAGAGATTGGGCAGGGGCCGGGACCCAGTACTTC. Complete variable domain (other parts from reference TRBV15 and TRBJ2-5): DAMVIQNPRYQVTQFGKPVTLSCSQTLNHNVMYWYQQKSSQAPKLLFHYYDKDFNNEADTPDNFQSRRPNTSFCFLDIRSPGLGDTAMYLCATSRDWAGAGTQYFGPGTRLLVL.

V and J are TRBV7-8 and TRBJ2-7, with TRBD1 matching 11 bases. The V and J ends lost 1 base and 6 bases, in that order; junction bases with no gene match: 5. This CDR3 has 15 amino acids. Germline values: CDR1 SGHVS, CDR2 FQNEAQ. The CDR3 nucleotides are TGTGCCAGCAGCTTAGGAGTAGGGACAGGGGGCGAGCAGTACTTC. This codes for CASSLGVGTGGEQYF.

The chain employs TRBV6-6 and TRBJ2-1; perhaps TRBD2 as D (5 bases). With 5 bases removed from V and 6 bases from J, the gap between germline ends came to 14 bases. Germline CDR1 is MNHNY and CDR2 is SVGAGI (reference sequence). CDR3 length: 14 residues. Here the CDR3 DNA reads TGTGCCAGCAGTCCAATATCCCGGGGCAATGAGCAGTTCTTC. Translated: CASSPISRGNEQFF.

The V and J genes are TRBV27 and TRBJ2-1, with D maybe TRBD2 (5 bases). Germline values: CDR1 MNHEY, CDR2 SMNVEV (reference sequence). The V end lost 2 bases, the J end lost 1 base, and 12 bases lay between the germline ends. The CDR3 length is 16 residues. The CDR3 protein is CASSLMSSMSYNEQFF. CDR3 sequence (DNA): TGTGCCAGCAGTTTAATGTCTAGCATGTCCTACAATGAGCAGTTCTTC.

DNA for the CDR3: TGTGCCAGCAGCTCGGGCGGGGGAGGCTACACCTTC. Its translation: CASSSGGGGYTF. This rearrangement joins TRBV28 to TRBJ1-2; tentatively, D is TRBD1 (5 bases). V lost 6 bases to trimming and J lost 8 bases, with 13 bases between them. This CDR3 is built from 12 residues. Germline CDR1 and CDR2: MDHEN and SYDVKM.

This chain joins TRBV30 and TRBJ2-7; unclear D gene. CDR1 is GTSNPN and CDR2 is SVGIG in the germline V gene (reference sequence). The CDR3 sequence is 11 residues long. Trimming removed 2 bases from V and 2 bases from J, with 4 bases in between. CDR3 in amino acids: CAWSTAYEQYF. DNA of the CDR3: TGTGCCTGGAGTACGGCCTACGAGCAGTACTTC.

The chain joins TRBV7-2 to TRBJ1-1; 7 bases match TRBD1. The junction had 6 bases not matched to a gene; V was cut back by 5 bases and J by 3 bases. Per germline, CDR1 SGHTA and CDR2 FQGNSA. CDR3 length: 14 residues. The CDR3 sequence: CASSVTRGDTEAFF. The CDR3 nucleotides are TGTGCCAGCAGCGTGACCAGGGGGGACACTGAAGCTTTCTTT.

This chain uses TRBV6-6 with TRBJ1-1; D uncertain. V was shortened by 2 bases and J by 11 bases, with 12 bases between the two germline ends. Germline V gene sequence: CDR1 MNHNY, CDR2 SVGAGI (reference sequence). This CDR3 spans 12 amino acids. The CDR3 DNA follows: TGTGCCAGCAGTTACGAGTCCCGCGGGGCTTTCTTT. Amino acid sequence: CASSYESRGAFF.

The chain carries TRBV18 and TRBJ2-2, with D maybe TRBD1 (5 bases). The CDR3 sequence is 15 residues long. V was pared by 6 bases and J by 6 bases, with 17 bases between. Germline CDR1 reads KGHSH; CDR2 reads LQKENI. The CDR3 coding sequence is TGTGCCAGCTCCCTAGTCTGGGGCCTCGCCGGGGAGCTGTTTTTT. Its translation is CASSLVWGLAGELFF.

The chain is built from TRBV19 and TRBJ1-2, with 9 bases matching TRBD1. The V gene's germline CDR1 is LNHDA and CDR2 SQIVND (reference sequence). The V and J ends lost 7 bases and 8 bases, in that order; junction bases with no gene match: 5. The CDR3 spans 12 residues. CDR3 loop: CASTNRGHGYTF. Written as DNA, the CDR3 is TGTGCCAGTACGAACAGGGGGCACGGCTACACCTTC.

The CDR3 is CASGLSTRTDEQYF. CDR3 DNA: TGTGCTAGTGGTTTGTCGACTAGGACCGACGAGCAGTACTTC. This chain joins TRBV12-5 and TRBJ2-7, with D tentatively TRBD2 (6 bases). Germline V gives CDR1 LGHNT, CDR2 FRNRAP. The CDR3 contains 14 residues. Between the trimmed V and J ends, which lost 2 bases and 5 bases, there was a span of 13 bases.

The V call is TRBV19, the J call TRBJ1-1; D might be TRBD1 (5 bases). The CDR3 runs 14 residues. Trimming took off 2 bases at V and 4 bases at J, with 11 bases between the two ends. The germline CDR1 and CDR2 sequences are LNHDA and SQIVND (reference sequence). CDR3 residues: CASSIQGGVTEAFF. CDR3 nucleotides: TGTGCCAGTAGTATACAGGGCGGAGTCACTGAAGCTTTCTTT. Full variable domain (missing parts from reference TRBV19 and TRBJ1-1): DGGITQSPKYLFRKEGQNVTLSCEQNLNHDAMYWYRQDPGQGLRLIYYSQIVNDFQKGDIAEGYSVSREKKESFPLTVTSAQKNPTAFYLCASSIQGGVTEAFFGQGTRLTVV.

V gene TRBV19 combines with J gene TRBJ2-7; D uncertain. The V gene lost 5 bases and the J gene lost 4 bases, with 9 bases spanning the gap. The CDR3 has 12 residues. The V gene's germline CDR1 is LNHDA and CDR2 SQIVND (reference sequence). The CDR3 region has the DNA TGTGCCAGTAGTTCCCCCGGGTACGAGCAGTACTTC. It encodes CASSSPGYEQYF.

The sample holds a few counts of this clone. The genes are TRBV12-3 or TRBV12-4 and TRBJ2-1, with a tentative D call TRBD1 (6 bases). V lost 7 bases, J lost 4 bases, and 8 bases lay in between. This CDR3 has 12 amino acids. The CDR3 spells CASTTGYNEQFF. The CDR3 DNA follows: TGTGCCAGCACAACAGGGTACAATGAGCAGTTCTTC.

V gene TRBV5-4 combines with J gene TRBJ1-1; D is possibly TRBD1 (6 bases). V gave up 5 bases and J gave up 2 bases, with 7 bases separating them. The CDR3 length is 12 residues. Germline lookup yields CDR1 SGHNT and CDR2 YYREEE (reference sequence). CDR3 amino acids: CASRQGNTEAFF. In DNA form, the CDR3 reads TGTGCCAGCAGACAGGGTAACACTGAAGCTTTCTTT. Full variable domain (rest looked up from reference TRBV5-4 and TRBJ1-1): ETGVTQSPTHLIKTRGQQVTLRCSSQSGHNTVSWYQQALGQGPQFIFQYYREEENGRGNFPPRFSGLQFPNYSSELNVNALELDDSALYLCASRQGNTEAFFGQGTRLTVV.